Listed below are T cell receptor beta chains from one sample, sequenced in a study of OX40 agonist ivuxolimab in advanced cancers. Profiled with immunoSEQ multiplex PCR; TCRdb holds only in-frame clones, not every one. The profile shows roughly 64,000 clones, 84% of them singletons. The source was CD4+ or CD8+ T cells sorted from blood, collected in a trial of the OX40 agonist ivuxolimab. The receptor source for this set is an adult with an advanced solid tumor such as melanoma, head and neck, liver or kidney cancer. The CDR3 runs from the conserved cysteine through the conserved F or W. Each record gives: V gene, D gene, J gene, clone size, CDR3 DNA, CDR3 protein. The D gene is left open where the match is weak. Some rows have no size entry. The others give once, few or many, or a class for an expanded clone.

V: TRBV11-3
D: TRBD1
J: TRBJ1-1
size: few
DNA: TGTGCCAGCAGCCGACAGGGGATGAACACTGAAGCTTTCTTT
CDR3: CASSRQGMNTEAFF

V: TRBV6-5
D: NA
J: TRBJ2-7
size: few
DNA: TGTGCCAGCAGTTACGGACAGCACTACGAGCAGTACTTC
CDR3: CASSYGQHYEQYF

V: TRBV10-3
D: NA
J: TRBJ1-1
size: few
DNA: TGTGCCATCAGGATACAGGAAGCTTTCTTT
CDR3: CAIRIQEAFF

V: TRBV30
D: NA
J: TRBJ2-5
size: NA
DNA: TGTGCCTGTACTCCGGGGTCCGCGGGAGAGACCCAGTACTTC
CDR3: CACTPGSAGETQYF

V: TRBV10-1
D: TRBD2
J: TRBJ2-5
size: few
DNA: TGCGCCAGCAGTGCTGGCGGGAGGCCGCAAGAGACCCAGTACTTC
CDR3: CASSAGGRPQETQYF

V: TRBV7-9
D: NA
J: TRBJ2-3
size: NA
DNA: TGTGCCAGCAAGCGCAAAAGCACAGATACGCAGTATTTT
CDR3: CASKRKSTDTQYF

V: TRBV14
D: NA
J: TRBJ1-2
size: NA
DNA: TGTGCCAGCAGCCAACACACCCTACTGGCAGGGCTTGCGGGCTACACCTTC
CDR3: CASSQHTLLAGLAGYTF

V: TRBV6-1
D: TRBD1
J: TRBJ1-4
size: NA
DNA: TGTGCCAGCGGAACCGGGACAGGGGATGAAAAACTGTTTTTT
CDR3: CASGTGTGDEKLFF

V: TRBV5-6
D: TRBD1
J: TRBJ1-1
size: few
DNA: TGTGCCAGCAGCTTAGACAGGGGGGTAACTGAAGCTTTCTTT
CDR3: CASSLDRGVTEAFF

V: TRBV2
D: NA
J: TRBJ1-1
size: few
DNA: TGTGCCAGCAGTGTGCAGATTGAAGCTTTCTTT
CDR3: CASSVQIEAFF

V: TRBV10-3
D: TRBD1
J: TRBJ2-7
size: NA
DNA: TGTGCCATCGGCCAGGACAGGGCTCGAGAGCAGTACTTC
CDR3: CAIGQDRAREQYF

V: TRBV7-2
D: NA
J: TRBJ2-5
size: NA
DNA: TGTGCCAGCAGCTTAGCGCGGGGAGAGACCCAGTACTTC
CDR3: CASSLARGETQYF

V: TRBV6-5
D: NA
J: TRBJ1-2
size: NA
DNA: TGTGCCAGCAGTTACAACCGGCGGGGGGATGGCTACACCTTC
CDR3: CASSYNRRGDGYTF

V: TRBV4-1
D: NA
J: TRBJ2-5
size: NA
DNA: TGCGCCAGCAGCCAAGATCAAAGCAGTCCGGAGACCCAGTACTTC
CDR3: CASSQDQSSPETQYF

V: TRBV7-9
D: NA
J: TRBJ2-5
size: NA
DNA: TGTGCCAGCAGCTTTGCCGGTGAGACCCAGTACTTC
CDR3: CASSFAGETQYF

V: TRBV10-1
D: NA
J: TRBJ2-1
size: once
DNA: TGCGCCAGCATTCACAGTGATGAGCAGTTCTTC
CDR3: CASIHSDEQFF

V: TRBV7-3
D: NA
J: TRBJ1-1
size: NA
DNA: TGTGCCAGCAGCGGGACCAGGAACACTGAAGCTTTCTTT
CDR3: CASSGTRNTEAFF

V: TRBV29-1
D: TRBD2
J: TRBJ2-5
size: NA
DNA: TGCAGCGTTGACCGAGTAGCGGGAGAGACCCAGTACTTC
CDR3: CSVDRVAGETQYF

V: TRBV9
D: NA
J: TRBJ2-7
size: NA
DNA: TGTGCCAGCAGCTCCGGGTCACTTCAGTACTTC
CDR3: CASSSGSLQYF

V: TRBV4-1
D: NA
J: TRBJ1-2
size: NA
DNA: TGCGCCAGCAGCCAAGATCGGCAGGGGCCGATCAACTATGGCTACACCTTC
CDR3: CASSQDRQGPINYGYTF

V: TRBV9
D: TRBD2
J: TRBJ2-2
size: NA
DNA: TGTGCCAGCAGCGTAGAAGCGGGAGACACCGGGGAGCTGTTTTTT
CDR3: CASSVEAGDTGELFF

V: TRBV5-1
D: NA
J: TRBJ1-3
size: NA
DNA: TGCGCCAGCAGCTTGGGACAGGACGACTCTGGAAACACCATATATTTT
CDR3: CASSLGQDDSGNTIYF

V: TRBV6-5
D: TRBD1
J: TRBJ1-1
size: NA
DNA: TGTGCCAGCACCCCACCCAGGACAGGGAACACTGAAGCTTTCTTT
CDR3: CASTPPRTGNTEAFF

V: TRBV19
D: NA
J: TRBJ1-1
size: NA
DNA: TGTGCCAGTAGTATAGGGGGGTTGGGCACTGAAGCTTTCTTT
CDR3: CASSIGGLGTEAFF

V: TRBV18
D: TRBD2
J: TRBJ2-3
size: NA
DNA: TGTGCCAGCTCACCTGGACTAGATGGTACGCAGTATTTT
CDR3: CASSPGLDGTQYF

V: TRBV18
D: NA
J: TRBJ1-1
size: NA
DNA: TGTGCCAGTACAGAGATGAACACTGAAGCTTTCTTT
CDR3: CASTEMNTEAFF

V: TRBV7-6
D: NA
J: TRBJ2-1
size: NA
DNA: TGTGCCAGCAGCTTAGAGTCGGCAGGATTGAATGAGCAGTTCTTC
CDR3: CASSLESAGLNEQFF

V: TRBV6-5
D: NA
J: TRBJ1-2
size: NA
DNA: TGTGCCAGCAGTTACTCCCCGAGAGGGGGATACTATGGCTACACCTTC
CDR3: CASSYSPRGGYYGYTF

V: TRBV30
D: NA
J: TRBJ2-7
size: NA
DNA: TGTGCCTGTTCAGGGGCGATCAACGAGCAGTACTTC
CDR3: CACSGAINEQYF

V: TRBV5-1
D: TRBD1
J: TRBJ1-1
size: NA
DNA: TGCGCCAGCAGCCACGGGACAGGCTTGAACACTGAAGCTTTCTTT
CDR3: CASSHGTGLNTEAFF

V: TRBV11-2
D: NA
J: TRBJ2-2
size: NA
DNA: TGTGCCAGCAGCTTACCCCCCAAAGGTCTCTGGAGGCCCACCGGGGAGCTGTTTTTT
CDR3: CASSLPPKGLWRPTGELFF

V: TRBV6-5
D: TRBD1
J: TRBJ2-2
size: once
DNA: TGTGCCAGCAGTTACTCCGGGACAGGGTTTGTCGGGGAGCTGTTTTTT
CDR3: CASSYSGTGFVGELFF

V: TRBV29-1
D: NA
J: TRBJ1-2
size: NA
DNA: TGCAGCGTGTTTGCGATTAACGGGTACACCTTC
CDR3: CSVFAINGYTF

V: TRBV4-1
D: NA
J: TRBJ2-6
size: once
DNA: TGCGCCAGCAGCCAAGATTGGGGCTTAAGGGCCAACGTCCTGACTTTC
CDR3: CASSQDWGLRANVLTF

V: TRBV12-5
D: TRBD1
J: TRBJ1-5
size: NA
DNA: TGTGCTAGTGGTTTGGTAACAGGGGGGGGAAGCAATCAGCCCCAGCATTTT
CDR3: CASGLVTGGGSNQPQHF

V: TRBV11-2
D: TRBD1
J: TRBJ2-5
size: NA
DNA: TGTGCCAGCAGCGACAGGGGAGGCGGAGAGACCCAGTACTTC
CDR3: CASSDRGGGETQYF

V: TRBV5-1
D: NA
J: TRBJ2-1
size: NA
DNA: TGCGCCAGCTCACGGGCGGCGGGGTACAATGAGCAGTTCTTC
CDR3: CASSRAAGYNEQFF

V: TRBV18
D: TRBD1
J: TRBJ2-7
size: NA
DNA: TGTGCCAGCTCAACGACAGGGGGACCTTCCTACGAGCAGTACTTC
CDR3: CASSTTGGPSYEQYF

V: TRBV2
D: TRBD1
J: TRBJ1-4
size: few
DNA: TGTGCCAGCCTACAGGGGACGACTAATGAAAAACTGTTTTTT
CDR3: CASLQGTTNEKLFF

V: TRBV5-6
D: TRBD1
J: TRBJ1-5
size: NA
DNA: TGTGCCAGCAGTCTGACAGGGGCCAAAACCAATCAGCCCCAGCATTTT
CDR3: CASSLTGAKTNQPQHF

V: TRBV4-3
D: NA
J: TRBJ2-4
size: NA
DNA: TGCGCCAGCAGCCAAGAGACTACTAAAAACATTCAGTACTTC
CDR3: CASSQETTKNIQYF

V: TRBV18
D: TRBD1
J: TRBJ1-1
size: NA
DNA: TGTGCCAGCTCACCACCGGGGACAGGGGACACTGAAGCTTTCTTT
CDR3: CASSPPGTGDTEAFF

V: TRBV10-3
D: NA
J: TRBJ1-2
size: NA
DNA: TGTGCCATCAGTGGACAGCACAACTATGGCTACACCTTC
CDR3: CAISGQHNYGYTF

V: TRBV6-5
D: NA
J: TRBJ2-3
size: NA
DNA: TGTGCCAGCAGTCCCCCCGGGGTAACAGATACGCAGTATTTT
CDR3: CASSPPGVTDTQYF

V: TRBV19
D: NA
J: TRBJ2-5
size: NA
DNA: TGTGCCAGTAGTGCCCGACGGGGTGAGACCCAGTACTTC
CDR3: CASSARRGETQYF

V: TRBV6-6
D: NA
J: TRBJ1-4
size: NA
DNA: TGTGCCAGCAGTTACACAGGGAAGGAAAAACTGTTTTTT
CDR3: CASSYTGKEKLFF

V: TRBV19
D: NA
J: TRBJ2-7
size: NA
DNA: TGTGCCAGTAGCCAATATTGGGGGTCGGACGAGCAGTACTTC
CDR3: CASSQYWGSDEQYF

V: TRBV11-1
D: TRBD2
J: TRBJ2-7
size: NA
DNA: TGTGCCAGCAGCCCAAGGGGACTAGCGGGGCTCTCCTACGAGCAGTACTTC
CDR3: CASSPRGLAGLSYEQYF

V: TRBV5-6
D: TRBD1
J: TRBJ1-6
size: NA
DNA: TGTGCCAGCGAAAAAAAACCCGGGACAGGGGGTTCACCCCTCCACTTT
CDR3: CASEKKPGTGGSPLHF

V: TRBV30
D: NA
J: TRBJ2-5
size: NA
DNA: TGTGCCTGGAGTGATGGCGGGGAGACCCAGTACTTC
CDR3: CAWSDGGETQYF

V: TRBV7-7
D: NA
J: TRBJ2-5
size: NA
DNA: TGTGCCAGCAGCTTAGCGCACGGCCAAGAGACCCAGTACTTC
CDR3: CASSLAHGQETQYF

V: TRBV2
D: TRBD1
J: TRBJ2-3
size: NA
DNA: TGTGCCAGCAGGGACAGGGGGGATACGCAGTATTTT
CDR3: CASRDRGDTQYF

V: TRBV5-6
D: NA
J: TRBJ2-5
size: NA
DNA: TGTGCCAGCAGCTTGGTTTCAGGGGAAGAGACCCAGTACTTC
CDR3: CASSLVSGEETQYF

V: TRBV15
D: NA
J: TRBJ2-7
size: NA
DNA: TGTGCCACCAGCAGAGATCGGGGGAACGAGCAGTACTTC
CDR3: CATSRDRGNEQYF